This entry lists 30 T cell receptor beta chains sequenced from one sample in a study of CD8+CD57+ T cells in acquired aplastic anemia. TCR beta VDJ combinations and CDR3 sequences were profiled from genomic DNA. TCRdb passed the reads through MiXCR, listing each CDR3 protein once. This table has about 190,000 distinct CDR3 sequences, less than 60% appearing once. Previously, flow cytometry had revealed CD8+CD57+ cell expansion in the patients chosen for sequencing. The sample consisted of sorted CD4+, CD8+, or CD8+CD57+ T cells (not recorded which) from PBMCs. These receptors were obtained from a human donor with aplastic anemia.

The chain carries TRBV20-1 and TRBJ2-7; 11 bases line up with TRBD2. This CDR3 has 13 residues. V gave up 2 bases and J gave up 6 bases; unmatched junction bases: 3. Germline V gives CDR1 DFQATT, CDR2 SNEGSKA (reference sequence). CDR3 protein: CSARLTSGAEQYF. The CDR3 nucleotides are TGCAGTGCTAGATTGACTAGCGGGGCCGAGCAGTACTTC.

Remarks on this clonotype: The germline gene is not matched at one end of the junction; a read error may be the cause. The chain joins TRBV20-1 to TRBJ2-2; D gene uncertain. CDR3 length equals 14 residues. Per the germline V gene, CDR1 is DFQATT and CDR2 is SNEGSKA (reference sequence). This CDR3 is CSAGDLGKTGELFF. CDR3 DNA sequence: TGCAGTGCTGGAGATCTGGGGAAAACCGGCGAGCTGTTTTTT.

This clonotype was seen many times. The CDR3 loop is CASSFVQVGSNTEAFF. The CDR3 nucleotides are TGTGCCAGCAGCTTTGTACAGGTAGGATCGAACACTGAAGCTTTCTTT. This chain joins TRBV5-6 and TRBJ1-1; D may be TRBD1 (5 bases). In germline, CDR1 is SGHDT, CDR2 YYEEEE. The germline V and J ends were trimmed by 2 bases and 1 base, with 15 bases remaining between them. The CDR3 is 16 amino acids. The full variable domain, rest sourced from reference TRBV5-6 and TRBJ1-1, is DAGVTQSPTHLIKTRGQQVTLRCSPKSGHDTVSWYQQALGQGPQFIFQYYEEEERQRGNFPDRFSGHQFPNYSSELNVNALLLGDSALYLCASSFVQVGSNTEAFFGQGTRLTVV.

This clonotype showed up just a few times. Since no conserved phenylalanine or tryptophan closes the CDR3, a read error is the likely cause. The chain couples TRBV11-2 to TRBJ1-1; no reliable D call. Germline loops: CDR1 SGHAT, CDR2 FQNNGV. V was shortened by 4 bases and J by 1 base, with 22 bases between the two germline ends. The length of the CDR3 is 18 residues. The CDR3 loop is CASSSKHVRAYRNTEAFL. As DNA, the CDR3 is TGTGCCAGCAGCTCAAAACACGTAAGGGCCTACAGGAACACTGAAGCTTTCCTT.

The CDR3 DNA follows: TGTGCCAGCAGACAGGGGGGAGAGGGGGAGACCCAGTACTTC. As protein: CASRQGGEGETQYF. The chain recombines TRBV2 with TRBJ2-5; 8 bases agree with TRBD1. Germline V gene sequence: CDR1 SNHLY, CDR2 FYNNEI. CDR3 length: 14 residues. The V segment lost 6 bases and the J segment 5 bases; nucleotides outside the gene matches: 8.

The V gene is TRBV20-1, the J gene TRBJ2-5; D is uncertain. This CDR3 has 12 amino acids. CDR1 DFQATT and CDR2 SNEGSKA come from the germline V gene (reference sequence). V was cut by 3 bases and J by 13 bases, with 18 bases left in between. The CDR3 DNA follows: TGCAGTGCTAGGCCGGAGTGGGCAGGCTCGTACTTC. It is translated as CSARPEWAGSYF.

This sequence joins TRBV7-9 and TRBJ1-1; D remains unclear. The CDR3 spans 13 residues. Germline lookup yields CDR1 SEHNR and CDR2 FQNEAQ (reference sequence). V lost 6 bases and J 2 bases, leaving 10 bases between the germline ends. The CDR3 here is CASSDSDNTEAFF. The CDR3, as DNA: TGTGCCAGCAGTGACTCGGACAACACTGAAGCTTTCTTT.

The sample holds many counts of this clonotype. CDR3 sequence (DNA): TGCGCCAGCAGCTTCACAGGGTATAATTCACCCCTCCACTTT. Its protein product is CASSFTGYNSPLHF. The chain joins TRBV5-1 to TRBJ1-6; tentative D call: TRBD1 (6 bases). This CDR3 is 14 amino acids long. Germline values: CDR1 SGHRS, CDR2 YFSETQ. Trimming shortened V by 2 bases and J by 4 bases, and 7 bases separated the two germline ends.

V and J are TRBV20-1 and TRBJ2-7; D is ambiguous. The ends were cut back, 5 bases at V and 3 bases at J, with 14 bases in the middle. From germline, CDR1 is DFQATT and CDR2 SNEGSKA (reference sequence). The length of the CDR3 is 13 residues. The CDR3 spells CSARDTVNYEQYF. The CDR3 region has the DNA TGCAGTGCTCGCGACACGGTAAACTACGAGCAGTACTTC.

This clonotype was observed at least ten times. A much larger clone differs by one base, so this may be a read error. The V call is TRBV25-1, the J call TRBJ1-6; no definite D call. The CDR3 has 17 residues. The V gene's germline CDR1 is MGHDK and CDR2 SYGVNS. CDR3 DNA sequence: TGTGCCAGCAGTGAATATTTAAGTCCTATGGGGAATTCACCCCCCCACTTT. Amino acids: CASSEYLSPMGNSPPHF.

This clonotype was seen many times. The V gene is TRBV4-3, the J gene TRBJ2-7; no definite D call. Trimming cost V 1 base and J 7 bases, with 11 bases left between them. The length of the CDR3 is 13 residues. CDR1 is LGHNA and CDR2 is YSLEER in the germline V gene. The CDR3 DNA sequence: TGCGCCAGCAGCCAAGTGCACTCGAGGGAGCAGTACTTC. Translating it yields CASSQVHSREQYF.

In this sample, this clonotype turned up once. The chain joins TRBV7-9 to TRBJ2-7, with no clear D. Trimming left V 5 bases short and J 7 bases short, with 12 bases between. The CDR3 contains 12 residues. Germline lookup yields CDR1 SEHNR and CDR2 FQNEAQ (reference sequence). The CDR3 DNA reads as TGTGCCAGCAGCCTAACAACGCGGGAGCAGTACTTC. Translation: CASSLTTREQYF.

This clonotype was seen ten or more times. J is TRBJ2-7 and V is TRBV12-3 or TRBV12-4; 15 nucleotides line up with TRBD2. V was pared by 5 bases and J by 0 bases, with 5 bases of the junction left unmatched. The CDR3 covers 17 residues. In DNA, the CDR3 is TGTGCCAGCAGTCCGGGACTAGCGGGAGGAATCTCCTACGAGCAGTACTTC. Its translation is CASSPGLAGGISYEQYF.

The sample holds many counts of this clonotype. V gene TRBV12-3 or TRBV12-4 combines with J gene TRBJ2-6; TRBD1 agrees at 8 bases. CDR3 length: 15 amino acids. J lost 2 bases, V lost 6 bases, and 3 bases had no gene match. The CDR3 here is CASSKQGAGANVLTF. CDR3 DNA: TGTGCCAGCAGCAAACAGGGGGCTGGGGCCAACGTCCTGACTTTC.

This clonotype was found once. The CDR3 nucleotides are TGCGCCAGCAGCCAAGATGTACAGGGGGCCGTTGGCTACACCTTC. It codes for CASSQDVQGAVGYTF. The V call is TRBV4-1, the J call TRBJ1-2; 9 nucleotides line up with TRBD1. Germline V CDR1 and CDR2: MGHRA, YSYEKL. The CDR3 runs 15 residues. The V gene end was trimmed by 0 bases and the J gene end by 7 bases; junction bases not matched to a gene: 6.

This clonotype is a singleton in its sample. At one boundary the junction diverges from the germline segment, which might be a read error. The chain couples TRBV11-1 to TRBJ1-6; D is uncertain. The CDR3 runs 16 residues. Germline V gene lookup returns CDR1 SGHAT and CDR2 FQDESV (reference sequence). The CDR3 region has the DNA TGTGCCAGCAGCCTAGCGCCAGGCGCTCGCAGCTCACCCCCCCACTTT. Translated: CASSLAPGARSSPPHF.

The V call is TRBV7-2, the J call TRBJ1-1; 7 bases are shared with TRBD1. The CDR3 covers 15 residues. Germline values: CDR1 SGHTA, CDR2 FQGNSA. V lost 5 bases to trimming and J lost 1 base; unmatched junction nucleotides: 7. Written as DNA, the CDR3 is TGTGCCAGCAGCCTAACCGGGACAGCGAACACTGAAGCTTTCTTT. Protein product: CASSLTGTANTEAFF.

This clonotype was detected many times. The chain carries TRBV10-3 and TRBJ1-2, with D uncertain. Germline CDR1 and CDR2: ENHRY and SYGVKD. The V end was cut by 3 bases, the J end by 5 bases, with 10 bases between. This CDR3 spans 13 amino acids. CDR3 nucleotide sequence: TGTGCCATCAGTGATAGGAACGGATATGGCTACACCTTC. Translation gives CAISDRNGYGYTF.

Here the CDR3 reads CASSPSPGQGINQPQHF. The DNA of the CDR3 is TGTGCCAGTAGTCCCTCTCCGGGACAGGGTATCAATCAGCCCCAGCATTTT. V gene TRBV19 combines with J gene TRBJ1-5; 9 nucleotides match TRBD1. The trim removed 5 bases at V and 3 bases at J, leaving 11 bases unmatched. The CDR3 has 17 residues. Germline values: CDR1 LNHDA, CDR2 SQIVND (reference sequence).

The rearrangement links TRBV20-1 to TRBJ2-7; tentative D call: TRBD2 (6 bases). The germline gives CDR1 DFQATT, CDR2 SNEGSKA (reference sequence). V shed 4 bases and J shed 4 bases, with 11 bases lying between them. This CDR3 contains 12 residues. The CDR3 protein is CSAKGGIYEQYF. In DNA form, the CDR3 reads TGCAGTGCTAAGGGAGGAATTTACGAGCAGTACTTC.

The V gene is TRBV10-3, the J gene TRBJ1-2; the match to TRBD1 covers 10 bases. With V trimmed by 8 bases and J by 8 bases, 8 bases remained unmatched. CDR3 length: 13 amino acids. Germline V gene sequence: CDR1 ENHRY, CDR2 SYGVKD. CDR3 region: CAIGTGEYWGYTF. The CDR3 DNA is TGTGCCATCGGGACAGGGGAATATTGGGGCTACACCTTC.

This clonotype was detected many times. J is TRBJ1-3 and V is TRBV9; D unclear. Per the germline V gene, CDR1 is SGDLS and CDR2 is YYNGEE. V was shortened by 0 bases and J by 1 base, with 11 bases between the two germline ends. This CDR3 comprises 16 residues. CDR3 nucleotides: TGTGCCAGCAGCGTAGGGAACTGGCCTTCTGGAAACACCATATATTTT. It is translated as CASSVGNWPSGNTIYF.

This chain joins TRBV7-6 and TRBJ2-1; D gene ambiguous. This CDR3 contains 15 residues. Germline V gene data show CDR1 as SGHVS and CDR2 as FNYEAQ. Trimming took 1 base from V and 5 from J, leaving 12 bases between them. CDR3 residues: CASSLETYPHNEQFF. CDR3 coding DNA: TGTGCCAGCAGCTTAGAGACTTACCCTCACAATGAGCAGTTCTTC.

This clonotype was found many times. V usage is TRBV10-3 and J usage is TRBJ2-4; D uncertain. The CDR3 sequence is 15 residues long. From germline, CDR1 is ENHRY and CDR2 SYGVKD. The V and J ends lost 3 bases and 7 bases respectively, with 16 bases between them. CDR3 nucleotides: TGTGCCATCAGTGAAGGGCTAGTCTTCCGGAACATTCAGTACTTC. It encodes CAISEGLVFRNIQYF.

This clonotype showed up many times. This rearrangement joins TRBV2 to TRBJ2-7, with D unresolved. The CDR3 is made up of 14 amino acids. Deletions cut 2 bases from V and 3 bases from J, with 11 bases between. In germline, CDR1 is SNHLY, CDR2 FYNNEI. CDR3 region: CASSEYTFSYEQYF. The CDR3 nucleotides are TGTGCCAGCAGTGAATACACCTTTAGCTACGAGCAGTACTTC.

This chain links TRBV19 with TRBJ2-7; possible D gene TRBD1, 7 bases. This CDR3 is 13 amino acids long. Germline V CDR1 and CDR2: LNHDA, SQIVND (reference sequence). CDR3 bases: TGTGCTAGGGAGGACAGGATCTCCTACGAGCAGTACTTC. As protein: CAREDRISYEQYF.

This clonotype was recorded many times. The genes are TRBV5-1 and TRBJ2-7, with 7 bases identical to TRBD1. The germline V gene encodes CDR1 SGHRS and CDR2 YFSETQ. The CDR3 consists of 14 residues. Trimming at V came to 5 bases and at J to 5 bases, leaving 10 bases not matched to a gene. In DNA form, the CDR3 reads TGCGCCAGCAGACAGACAGGGACGGCGGACGAGCAGTACTTC. Translated: CASRQTGTADEQYF.

This rearrangement joins TRBV20-1 to TRBJ1-2, with TRBD1 as a possible D gene (6 bases). The CDR3 has 14 residues. The V and J ends lost 3 bases and 2 bases respectively, with 13 bases between them. Germline values: CDR1 DFQATT, CDR2 SNEGSKA (reference sequence). CDR3 DNA: TGCAGTGCTAGTAGCAGGGGTGGCAACTATGGCTACACCTTC. Protein: CSASSRGGNYGYTF.

The J gene is TRBJ2-1, the V gene TRBV7-3, with TRBD2 identical over 11 bases. V was clipped by 5 bases and J by 10 bases; unmatched bases: 10. The CDR3 has 15 amino acids. The germline CDR1 and CDR2 sequences are SGHTA and FQGTGA. The CDR3 DNA reads as TGTGCCAGCAGCCCGGGGACTAGCGGAGGCCGGGAGCAGTTCTTC. Translated, it gives CASSPGTSGGREQFF.

The chain is built from TRBV20-1 and TRBJ1-4; tentative D call: TRBD1 (6 bases). This CDR3 spans 12 amino acids. Trimming took off 5 bases at V and 8 bases at J, with 12 bases between the two ends. In germline, CDR1 is DFQATT, CDR2 SNEGSKA (reference sequence). CDR3 in amino acids: CSADRLREKLFF. Here the CDR3 DNA reads TGCAGTGCTGACAGGTTGCGAGAAAAACTGTTTTTT.